This T cell receptor beta chain stems from a study of STAT3 mutations in large granular lymphocyte leukemia. Study background: Among longitudinally sequenced T-LGLL patients, roughly half had canonical activating STAT3 mutations detected. Findings of the study overall: After therapy, about 35% of the 18 patients switched clonotypes, all new clones STAT3 wild type. No sample exists from the first appearance of each clone. Every T-LGLL patient had at least one immunodominant TCRbeta clonotype. Persisting codominant clonotypes may have hidden a small pathogenic clone.

The V and J ends lost 1 base and 6 bases, in that order; junction bases with no gene match: 6. This CDR3 is 17 amino acids long. Germline CDR1 SGHVS, CDR2 FQNEAQ. In the case of this clone: Antigen unknown.

Clones were read by immunoSEQ multiplex PCR, and TCRdb kept only the in-frame ones, dropping some. The sample lists a few thousand clones, 60% to 75% occurring once. This TCR came from a man in his 60s with T-cell large granular lymphocyte leukemia. Some clones in this sample may be carry-over from other donors' samples. J is TRBJ2-2 and V is TRBV7-8; 12 bases align to TRBD2. The sequenced material came from peripheral blood mononuclear cells. The CDR3 DNA reads as TGTGCCAGCAGCTTAGTTGCGACTAGCGGGAGCCCCGGGGAGCTGTTTTTT. Translated, it gives CASSLVATSGSPGELFF.